This TCR beta chain emerged from a study of cytomegalovirus exposure and HLA in healthy donors. The CDR3 covers 17 residues. V shed 2 bases, J shed 1 base, and the junction held 10 bases outside the gene matches. Germline CDR1 reads MNHEY; CDR2 reads SMNVEV (reference sequence). In the PCR, 60 Vbeta and 13 Jbeta primers were used. The data were produced by immunoSEQ multiplex PCR, yet TCRdb's version contains in-frame clones alone and is incomplete. The sample shows about 130,000 clones, over 70% of them seen only once. Sequencing input: PBMCs. This clonotype was sampled from a man aged 25-45 years in good health and CMV-seronegative. The V and J genes are TRBV27 and TRBJ1-2; 7 bases are a match to TRBD1. CDR3 DNA sequence: TGTGCCAGCAGTTTAGGACCGGCCTACAGGGGTAACTATGGCTACACCTTC. This sequence encodes CASSLGPAYRGNYGYTF.